This entry lists 31 T cell receptor beta chains sequenced from one sample in a study of T cell responses to AZD1222 COVID-19 vaccine. Sequencing used immunoSEQ multiplex PCR; TCRdb keeps in-frame clones, though not all of them. Altogether approximately 140,000 clones are present, roughly 90% being singletons, with the ten largest covering under 2%. This specimen consisted of peripheral blood, obtained 28 days after the second AZD1222 dose. These receptors came from an adult who received the AZD1222 COVID-19 vaccine.

This rearrangement joins TRBV28 to TRBJ1-3; D is uncertain. The CDR3 is made up of 12 amino acids. V was trimmed by 8 bases and J by 7 bases, leaving 12 bases between them. Germline V lookup: CDR1 MDHEN, CDR2 SYDVKM. CDR3 nucleotide sequence: TGTGCCAGCGGAGTAGGGCCCAACACCATATATTTT. This gives the protein CASGVGPNTIYF.

V is TRBV15 and J is TRBJ1-6; perhaps TRBD1 as D (6 bases). Trimming took 3 bases from V and 10 from J, leaving 13 bases between them. The V gene's germline CDR1 is LNHNV and CDR2 YYDKDF (reference sequence). The CDR3 covers 14 residues. Here the CDR3 DNA reads TGTGCCACCAGCAGCCGGACAGTCTCCTCACCCCTCCACTTT. It is translated as CATSSRTVSSPLHF.

V gene TRBV29-1 combines with J gene TRBJ1-4; D is uncertain. The CDR3 is 13 residues long. Trimming left V 4 bases short and J 5 bases short, with 11 bases between. Germline V CDR1 and CDR2: SQVTM, ANQGSEA. The CDR3 coding sequence is TGCAGCGTTGGCCTGGTGGCGAATGAAAAACTGTTTTTT. Protein product: CSVGLVANEKLFF.

The J gene is TRBJ2-1, the V gene TRBV6-5, with D maybe TRBD1 (5 bases). The CDR3 spans 13 residues. Germline CDR1 reads MNHEY; CDR2 reads SVGAGI. V lost 1 base and J 6 bases, leaving 7 bases between the germline ends. CDR3 sequence reads: CASSYFQGNEQFF. The CDR3, as DNA: TGTGCCAGCAGTTACTTCCAGGGCAATGAGCAGTTCTTC.

The V call is TRBV3-1 (or the pseudogene TRBV3-2), the J call TRBJ1-5, with D possibly matching TRBD1 (5 bases). The CDR3 runs 15 residues. Germline V gene sequence: CDR1 LGHDT, CDR2 YNNKEL (reference sequence). V shed 3 bases and J shed 3 bases, with 12 bases lying between them. As DNA, the CDR3 is TGTGCCAGCAGCCATTCCATGGGGCTCAATCAGCCCCAGCATTTT. This gives the protein CASSHSMGLNQPQHF.

The J gene is TRBJ1-3, the V gene TRBV5-6, with D unresolved. The CDR3 is 14 residues long. Trimming pared 0 bases from V and 1 base from J, leaving 5 bases between. Germline V gene data show CDR1 as SGHDT and CDR2 as YYEEEE. This CDR3 reads CASSLGGSGNTIYF. DNA for the CDR3: TGTGCCAGCAGCTTGGGCGGTTCTGGAAACACCATATATTTT.

The chain uses TRBV19 and TRBJ1-6, with no clear D. CDR3 length equals 15 residues. Germline CDR1 and CDR2: LNHDA and SQIVND (reference sequence). V was pared by 5 bases and J by 4 bases, with 12 bases between. CDR3 protein: CASSLKTVYNSPLHF. CDR3 coding DNA: TGTGCCAGTAGTTTGAAGACTGTGTATAATTCACCCCTCCACTTT.

The gene calls are TRBV7-2 and TRBJ1-3; no clear D gene. This CDR3 spans 16 amino acids. V was pared by 1 base and J by 3 bases, with 13 bases between. Germline V lookup: CDR1 SGHTA, CDR2 FQGNSA. Here the CDR3 DNA reads TGTGCCAGCAGCTTAGGTGGTGTGACTCTTGGAAACACCATATATTTT. Translated, it gives CASSLGGVTLGNTIYF.

Written as DNA, the CDR3 is TGCGCCAGCAGCTTGGAAGGGGAGGGCTATGGCTACACCTTC. Translated: CASSLEGEGYGYTF. The V and J genes are TRBV5-1 and TRBJ1-2, with TRBD1 as a possible D gene (5 bases). The CDR3 covers 14 residues. From germline, CDR1 is SGHRS and CDR2 YFSETQ. V was cut by 0 bases and J by 4 bases, with 10 bases left in between. Drawing the rest from reference TRBV5-1 and TRBJ1-2, the complete variable domain is KAGVTQTPRYLIKTRGQQVTLSCSPISGHRSVSWYQQTPGQGLQFLFEYFSETQRNKGNFPGRFSGRQFSNSRSEMNVSTLELGDSALYLCASSLEGEGYGYTFGSGTRLTVV.

V usage is TRBV7-8 and J usage is TRBJ1-2; 9 bases agree with TRBD1. From germline, CDR1 is SGHVS and CDR2 FQNEAQ. J lost 4 bases, V lost 5 bases, and 11 bases had no gene match. CDR3 length equals 16 residues. CDR3 loop: CASSMIQGAGSYGYTF. The CDR3 DNA is TGTGCCAGCAGCATGATACAGGGGGCGGGTAGCTATGGCTACACCTTC.

Worth noting for this clone: The conserved closing phenylalanine or tryptophan is absent in this CDR3, likely reflecting a read error. The limits of the CDR3 on the DNA are not certain, so only TCRdb's listed CDR3 is given. The chain joins TRBV5-6 to TRBJ1-2; TRBD1 is taken as the D call from the table, unchecked against the DNA. Germline CDR1 reads SGHDT; CDR2 reads YYEEEE. Both ends counted, the CDR3 spans 15 residues. The CDR3 is CASSSAARAQLLVFG.

V usage is TRBV19 and J usage is TRBJ1-1; D not certain. Germline V gene lookup returns CDR1 LNHDA and CDR2 SQIVND (reference sequence). Trimming removed 3 bases at V and 3 bases at J, with 11 bases between. The CDR3 contains 14 residues. The CDR3 loop reads CASSIIGRDTEAFF. CDR3 in DNA: TGTGCCAGTAGTATCATCGGCCGGGACACTGAAGCTTTCTTT. Full variable domain (missing parts from reference TRBV19 and TRBJ1-1): DGGITQSPKYLFRKEGQNVTLSCEQNLNHDAMYWYRQDPGQGLRLIYYSQIVNDFQKGDIAEGYSVSREKKESFPLTVTSAQKNPTAFYLCASSIIGRDTEAFFGQGTRLTVV.

The rearrangement uses TRBV19 and TRBJ1-5; D call uncertain. Trimming took off 4 bases at V and 6 bases at J, with 16 bases between the two ends. Germline V lookup: CDR1 LNHDA, CDR2 SQIVND (reference sequence). The CDR3 extends over 15 amino acids. DNA for the CDR3: TGTGCCAGTAGTAAGGGAGTTTCGGGTGTTCAGCCCCAGCATTTT. The encoded protein is CASSKGVSGVQPQHF.

The chain is built from TRBV3-1 (or the pseudogene TRBV3-2) and TRBJ2-7, with 9 bases lining up with TRBD2. Germline V lookup: CDR1 LGHDT, CDR2 YNNKEL (reference sequence). V trimming: 4 bases; J trimming: 2 bases; junction bases outside the gene matches: 15. This CDR3 region has 18 residues. The CDR3 DNA follows: TGTGCCAGCAGCCCCCGAGGCGGGAGGGCCAGAGGGGCCTACGAGCAGTACTTC. Residues: CASSPRGGRARGAYEQYF.

Here the CDR3 DNA reads TGTGCCAGCAGCTTAGGGGCTGGACTAGGGGGGGGAGAGACCCAGTACTTC. Its translation: CASSLGAGLGGGETQYF. The rearrangement joins TRBV7-6 to TRBJ2-5; a possible D gene is TRBD2 (7 bases). This CDR3 contains 17 residues. V was shortened by 1 base and J by 4 bases, with 19 bases between the two germline ends. Germline loops: CDR1 SGHVS, CDR2 FNYEAQ.

The chain uses TRBV29-1 and TRBJ2-5; D not certain. Germline loops: CDR1 SQVTM, CDR2 ANQGSEA. V lost 2 bases to trimming and J lost 10 bases, with 11 bases between them. The CDR3 is 11 amino acids. CDR3: CSVEKGTFQYF. The DNA for the CDR3 is TGCAGCGTTGAAAAGGGTACCTTCCAGTACTTC. Looking up the rest from reference TRBV29-1 and TRBJ2-5 gives the full variable domain: SAVISQKPSRDICQRGTSLTIQCQVDSQVTMMFWYRQQPGQSLTLIATANQGSEATYESGFVIDKFPISRPNLTFSTLTVSNMSPEDSSIYLCSVEKGTFQYFGPGTRLLVL.

The genes are TRBV28 and TRBJ1-1; 7 nucleotides align to TRBD1. J lost 4 bases, V lost 7 bases, and 15 bases had no gene match. Germline V gene lookup returns CDR1 MDHEN and CDR2 SYDVKM. This CDR3 is built from 16 residues. The CDR3: CASIKKRSGGSTEAFF. The CDR3 DNA is TGTGCCAGCATCAAAAAGAGGTCAGGGGGGAGCACTGAAGCTTTCTTT.

The CDR3 spells CASRPGQLLAPLHF. CDR3 in DNA: TGTGCCAGTAGACCAGGACAGCTTTTAGCACCCCTCCACTTT. This chain connects TRBV19 to TRBJ1-6, with D maybe TRBD1 (6 bases). Germline assignment: CDR1 LNHDA and CDR2 SQIVND (reference sequence). V was clipped by 6 bases and J by 11 bases, with 17 bases between them. The CDR3 runs to 14 residues.

The chain combines TRBV5-6 with TRBJ1-3; tentatively, D is TRBD1 (6 bases). This CDR3 is built from 15 residues. V was clipped by 4 bases and J by 0 bases, with 11 bases between them. Per the germline V gene, CDR1 is SGHDT and CDR2 is YYEEEE. The CDR3 nucleotides read TGTGCCAGCAGCGGATACAGGGTCTCTGGAAACACCATATATTTT. As protein: CASSGYRVSGNTIYF.

This chain links TRBV7-2 with TRBJ2-5; D call uncertain. V lost 2 bases, J lost 1 base, and 5 bases lay in between. Looked up from germline, CDR1 is SGHTA and CDR2 is FQGNSA. The CDR3 loop spans 13 amino acids. The CDR3 region is CASSLRLQETQYF. The CDR3, as DNA: TGTGCCAGCAGCTTAAGACTCCAAGAGACCCAGTACTTC.

This sequence joins TRBV7-9 and TRBJ1-5; TRBD1 agrees at 10 bases. The V gene's germline CDR1 is SEHNR and CDR2 FQNEAQ (reference sequence). Trimming took 3 bases from V and 7 from J; bases not matched to a gene: 3. This CDR3 spans 14 amino acids. CDR3 protein: CASSFGDRGQPQHF. Here the CDR3 DNA reads TGTGCCAGCAGCTTCGGGGACAGGGGACAGCCCCAGCATTTT.

This rearrangement joins TRBV6-5 to TRBJ1-1, with 9 bases matching TRBD1. V was pared by 7 bases and J by 6 bases, with 9 bases of the junction left unmatched. Germline V gene sequence: CDR1 MNHEY, CDR2 SVGAGI. CDR3 length: 14 residues. This CDR3 is CASTRTGVNSEAFF. The DNA for the CDR3 is TGTGCCAGCACCCGGACAGGGGTAAACTCTGAAGCTTTCTTT.

This chain uses TRBV2 with TRBJ1-5, with TRBD1 as a possible D gene (5 bases). The V gene's germline CDR1 is SNHLY and CDR2 FYNNEI. V was clipped by 2 bases and J by 7 bases, with 15 bases between them. This CDR3 is 15 amino acids long. In nucleotides, the CDR3 is TGTGCCAGCAGTGAACAGGGCCCGGGTCGACAGCCCCAGCATTTT. Amino acid sequence: CASSEQGPGRQPQHF.

The chain links TRBV11-2 to TRBJ1-3; no clear D gene. V was cut by 0 bases and J by 0 bases, with 6 bases left in between. The CDR3 spans 15 residues. Germline values: CDR1 SGHAT, CDR2 FQNNGV. CDR3 protein: CASSLDGTSGNTIYF. The CDR3 DNA reads as TGTGCCAGCAGCTTAGATGGAACCTCTGGAAACACCATATATTTT.

The gene calls are TRBV6-1 and TRBJ1-2; D possibly corresponds to TRBD1 (6 bases). V shed 3 bases and J shed 4 bases, with 12 bases lying between them. The V gene's germline CDR1 is MNHNS and CDR2 SASEGT. This CDR3 contains 14 residues. CDR3 bases: TGTGCCAGCAGTGATTCGGGGGGCAGCTATGGCTACACCTTC. Protein product: CASSDSGGSYGYTF.

The J gene is TRBJ1-1, the V gene TRBV5-1; TRBD1 is a possible D gene (6 bases). V lost 1 base to trimming and J lost 5 bases, with 12 bases between them. From germline, CDR1 is SGHRS and CDR2 YFSETQ. The CDR3 extends over 14 amino acids. The CDR3 region is CASSLTGSRTEAFF. For the CDR3, the DNA is TGCGCCAGCAGCTTGACAGGGAGTCGGACTGAAGCTTTCTTT.

The gene calls are TRBV27 and TRBJ2-1; a weak D match, TRBD2 (5 bases). The CDR3 loop spans 12 amino acids. CDR1 MNHEY and CDR2 SMNVEV come from the germline V gene (reference sequence). V was pared by 8 bases and J by 4 bases, with 9 bases between. In DNA form, the CDR3 reads TGTGCCAGCCAGACTACTTACAATGAGCAGTTCTTC. Protein: CASQTTYNEQFF.

This clone was observed once. This chain links TRBV19 with TRBJ1-5, with no clear D. Looked up from germline, CDR1 is LNHDA and CDR2 is SQIVND (reference sequence). There are 15 residues in the CDR3. V was pared by 9 bases and J by 3 bases, with 18 bases between. CDR3 protein: CASHATGRINQPQHF. The CDR3 bases are TGTGCCAGCCATGCAACTGGCAGGATCAATCAGCCCCAGCATTTT. Full variable domain (outside the CDR3, taken from reference TRBV19 and TRBJ1-5): DGGITQSPKYLFRKEGQNVTLSCEQNLNHDAMYWYRQDPGQGLRLIYYSQIVNDFQKGDIAEGYSVSREKKESFPLTVTSAQKNPTAFYLCASHATGRINQPQHFGDGTRLSIL.

V gene TRBV11-2 combines with J gene TRBJ1-3; D may be TRBD1 (6 bases). V gave up 1 base and J gave up 2 bases, with 12 bases separating them. The CDR3 runs 16 residues. From germline, CDR1 is SGHAT and CDR2 FQNNGV. The CDR3: CASSLAAGVTGNTIYF. The CDR3 DNA is TGTGCCAGCAGCTTAGCCGCAGGGGTAACTGGAAACACCATATATTTT.

This clone was counted a few times. Other DNA sequences in this sample translate to the same CDR3. The chain links TRBV5-1 to TRBJ2-3; no firm D call. Germline V gives CDR1 SGHRS, CDR2 YFSETQ. V was shortened by 1 base and J by 1 base, with 7 bases between the two germline ends. This CDR3 contains 14 residues. The chain's CDR3 is CASSLLGRTDTQYF. The DNA for the CDR3 is TGCGCCAGCAGCTTGTTGGGCCGCACAGATACGCAGTATTTT.

The chain couples TRBV7-2 to TRBJ1-4; a possible D gene is TRBD1 (6 bases). Germline values: CDR1 SGHTA, CDR2 FQGNSA. Trimming removed 2 bases from V and 2 bases from J, with 6 bases in between. CDR3 length: 14 residues. The CDR3 sequence: CASSLQGTNEKLFF. The CDR3 coding sequence is TGTGCCAGCAGCTTACAGGGGACTAATGAAAAACTGTTTTTT. Complete variable domain (other parts from reference TRBV7-2 and TRBJ1-4): GAGVSQSPSNKVTEKGKDVELRCDPISGHTALYWYRQSLGQGLEFLIYFQGNSAPDKSGLPSDRFSAERTGGSVSTLTIQRTQQEDSAVYLCASSLQGTNEKLFFGSGTQLSVL.